The source of this TCR beta chain is a study of control samples from healthy donors and cancer patients. V lost 6 bases, J lost 2 bases, and 13 bases lay in between. The CDR3 length is 15 residues. Germline V gives CDR1 LNHDA, CDR2 SQIVND (reference sequence). Measured with immunoSEQ multiplex PCR; TCRdb has only the in-frame clones, and not every one. In the table there are roughly 90,000 clones, about 89% of which are singletons. Material for sequencing was PBMCs. The receptor's source is a woman aged 50 to 60 with colorectal cancer. The V and J genes are TRBV19 and TRBJ2-2; D may be TRBD1 (6 bases). This CDR3 is CASSPRTANTGELFF. The CDR3 region has the DNA TGTGCCAGTAGCCCTCGGACAGCCAACACCGGGGAGCTGTTTTTT.